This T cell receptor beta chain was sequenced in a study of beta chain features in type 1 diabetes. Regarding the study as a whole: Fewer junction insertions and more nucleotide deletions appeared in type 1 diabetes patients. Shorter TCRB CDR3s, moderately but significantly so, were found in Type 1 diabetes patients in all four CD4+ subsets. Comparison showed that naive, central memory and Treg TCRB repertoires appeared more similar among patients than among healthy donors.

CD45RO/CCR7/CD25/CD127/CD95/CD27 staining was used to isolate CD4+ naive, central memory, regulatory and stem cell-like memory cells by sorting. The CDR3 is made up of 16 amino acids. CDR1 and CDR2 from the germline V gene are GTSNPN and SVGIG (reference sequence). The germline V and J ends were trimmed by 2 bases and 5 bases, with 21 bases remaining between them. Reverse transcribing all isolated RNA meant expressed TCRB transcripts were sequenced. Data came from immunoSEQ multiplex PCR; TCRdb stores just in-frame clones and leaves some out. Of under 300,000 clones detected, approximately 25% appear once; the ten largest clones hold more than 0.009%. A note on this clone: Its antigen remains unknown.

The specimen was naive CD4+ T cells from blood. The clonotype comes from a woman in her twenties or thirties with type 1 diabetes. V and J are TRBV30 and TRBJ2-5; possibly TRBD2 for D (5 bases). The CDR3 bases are TGTGCCTGGAGTTCTTGGGGAGCGGTGATTCGGGAGACCCAGTACTTC. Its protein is CAWSSWGAVIRETQYF.